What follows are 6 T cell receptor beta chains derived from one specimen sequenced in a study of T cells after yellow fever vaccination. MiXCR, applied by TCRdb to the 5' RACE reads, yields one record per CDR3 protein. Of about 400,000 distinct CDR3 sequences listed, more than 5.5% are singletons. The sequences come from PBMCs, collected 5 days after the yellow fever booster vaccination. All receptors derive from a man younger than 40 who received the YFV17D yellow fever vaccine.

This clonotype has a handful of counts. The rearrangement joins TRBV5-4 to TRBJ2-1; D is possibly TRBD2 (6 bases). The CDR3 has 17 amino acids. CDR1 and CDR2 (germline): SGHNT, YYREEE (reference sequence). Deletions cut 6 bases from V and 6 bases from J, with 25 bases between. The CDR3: CASTLGGISRPLNEQFF. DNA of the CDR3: TGTGCCAGCACCCTTGGCGGGATCTCTCGACCTCTCAATGAGCAGTTCTTC.

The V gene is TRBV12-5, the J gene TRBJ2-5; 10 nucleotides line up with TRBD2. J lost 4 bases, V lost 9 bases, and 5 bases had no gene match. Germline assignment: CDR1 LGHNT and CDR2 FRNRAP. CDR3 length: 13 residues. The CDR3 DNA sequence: TGTGCTAGCGGCATAGCGGGAGGAGAGACCCAGTACTTC. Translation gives CASGIAGGETQYF.

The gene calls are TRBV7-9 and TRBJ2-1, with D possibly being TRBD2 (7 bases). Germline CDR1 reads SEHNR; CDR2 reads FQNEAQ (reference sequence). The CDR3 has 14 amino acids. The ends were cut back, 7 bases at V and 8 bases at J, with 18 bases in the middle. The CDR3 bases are TGTGCCAGCAAGGGGGGAGGGGAATTCGATGAGCAGTTCTTC. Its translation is CASKGGGEFDEQFF.

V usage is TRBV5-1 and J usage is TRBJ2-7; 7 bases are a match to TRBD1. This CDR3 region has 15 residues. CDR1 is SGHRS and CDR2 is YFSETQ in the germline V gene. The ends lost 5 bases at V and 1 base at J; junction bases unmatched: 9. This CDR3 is CASRGQRLGSYEQYF. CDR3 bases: TGCGCCAGCAGGGGACAGCGATTAGGATCCTACGAGCAGTACTTC.

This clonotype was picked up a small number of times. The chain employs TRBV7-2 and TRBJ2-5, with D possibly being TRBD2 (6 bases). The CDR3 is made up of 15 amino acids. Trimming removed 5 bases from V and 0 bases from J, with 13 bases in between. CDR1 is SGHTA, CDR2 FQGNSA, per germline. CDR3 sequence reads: CASSQQLANQETQYF. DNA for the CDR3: TGTGCCAGCAGCCAACAGCTAGCGAACCAAGAGACCCAGTACTTC.

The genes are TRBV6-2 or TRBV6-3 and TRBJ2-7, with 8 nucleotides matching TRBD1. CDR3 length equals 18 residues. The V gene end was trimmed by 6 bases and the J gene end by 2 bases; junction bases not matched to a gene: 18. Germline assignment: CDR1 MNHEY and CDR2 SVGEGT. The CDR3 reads CASSAPRTGRMSTYEQYF. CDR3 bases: TGTGCCAGCAGCGCCCCCCGGACAGGGAGGATGAGCACCTACGAGCAGTACTTC.